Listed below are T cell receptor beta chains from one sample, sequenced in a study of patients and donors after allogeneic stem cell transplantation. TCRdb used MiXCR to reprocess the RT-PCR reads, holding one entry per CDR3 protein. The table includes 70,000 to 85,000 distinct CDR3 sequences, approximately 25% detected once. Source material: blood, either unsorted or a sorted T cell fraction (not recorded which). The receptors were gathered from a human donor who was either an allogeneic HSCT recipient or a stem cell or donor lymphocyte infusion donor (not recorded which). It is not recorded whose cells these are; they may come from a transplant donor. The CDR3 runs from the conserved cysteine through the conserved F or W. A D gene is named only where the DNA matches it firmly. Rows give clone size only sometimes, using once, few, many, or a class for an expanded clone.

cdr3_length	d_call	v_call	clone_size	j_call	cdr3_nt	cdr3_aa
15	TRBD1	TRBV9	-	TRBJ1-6	TGTGCCAGCAGCGCCCGACAGGGGACTAATTCACCCCTCCACTTT	CASSARQGTNSPLHF
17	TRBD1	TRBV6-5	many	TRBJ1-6	TGTGCCAGCAGGAGGACAGGGGGAAGCTCCTATAATTCACCCCTCCACTTT	CASRRTGGSSYNSPLHF
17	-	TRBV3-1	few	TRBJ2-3	TGTGCCAGCAGACCAATGAGCCGCGGGGAAAGCACAGATACGCAGTATTTT	CASRPMSRGESTDTQYF
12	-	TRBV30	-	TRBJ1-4	TGTGCCTGGAGTGTGGCCGGTGAAAAACTGTTTTTT	CAWSVAGEKLFF
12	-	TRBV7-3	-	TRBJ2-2	TGTGCCAGCAGCCTGTACGGCGGGGAGCTGTTTTTT	CASSLYGGELFF
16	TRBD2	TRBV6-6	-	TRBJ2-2	TGTGCCAGCAGTTACTCGAGACTAGCGAGTACCGGGGAGCTGTTTTTT	CASSYSRLASTGELFF
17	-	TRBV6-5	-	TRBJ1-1	TGTGCCAGCAGTTATGTAATGGATTTCAACAGGAACACTGAAGCTTTCTTT	CASSYVMDFNRNTEAFF
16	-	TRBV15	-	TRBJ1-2	TGTGCCACCAGCAGTGGTTCTCCTGGGAGCAACTATGGCTACACCTTC	CATSSGSPGSNYGYTF
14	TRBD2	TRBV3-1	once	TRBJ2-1	TGTGCCAGCAGCCACATGTGGGCGGGAGATGAGCAGTTCTTC	CASSHMWAGDEQFF
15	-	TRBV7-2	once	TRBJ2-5	TGTGCCAGCAGCTTAGCGCATCTCGACAGTGAGACCCAGTACTTC	CASSLAHLDSETQYF
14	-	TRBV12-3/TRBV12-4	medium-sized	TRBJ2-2	TGTGCCAGCAAACCCAGACAAAATACCGGGGAGCTGTTTTTT	CASKPRQNTGELFF
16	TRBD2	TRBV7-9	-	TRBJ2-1	TGTGCCAGCAGCCCGGCCCTAGCGGGAGCTTACAATGAGCAGTTCTTC	CASSPALAGAYNEQFF
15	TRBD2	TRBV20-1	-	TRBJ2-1	TGCAGTGCTAGACCGGCGGCCGGGAGGGCCCAGGAGCAGTTCTTC	CSARPAAGRAQEQFF
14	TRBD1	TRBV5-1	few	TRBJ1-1	TGCGCCAGCAGCTTCTCTGTCAGGGGGACTGAAGCTTTCTTT	CASSFSVRGTEAFF
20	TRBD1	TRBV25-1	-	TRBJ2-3	TGTGCCAGCAGTAAAACCGGACAGGGACCCCTATCTTTGAGCACAGATACGCAGTATTTT	CASSKTGQGPLSLSTDTQYF
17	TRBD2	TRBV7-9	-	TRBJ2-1	TGTGCCAGCAGCCCCCCCGGACTAGCGGGAGCCTACAATGAGCAGTTCTTC	CASSPPGLAGAYNEQFF
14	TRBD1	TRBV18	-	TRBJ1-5	TGTGCCAGCTCACCATACGGGACAGTCCGGCCCCAGCATTTT	CASSPYGTVRPQHF
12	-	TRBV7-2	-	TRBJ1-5	TGTGCCAGCAGCGAACGGCATCAGCCCCAGCATTTT	CASSERHQPQHF
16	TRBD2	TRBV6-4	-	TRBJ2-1	TGTGCCAGCAGTGAACTAGCGGGAGACTCCTACAATGAGCAGTTCTTC	CASSELAGDSYNEQFF
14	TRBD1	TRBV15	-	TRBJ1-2	TGTGCCACCAGCAGAAGACAGGGCGACTATGGCTACACCTTC	CATSRRQGDYGYTF
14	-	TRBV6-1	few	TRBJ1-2	TGTGCCAGCAGTGAGGGGGCGCACATTAGTGGCTACACCTTC	CASSEGAHISGYTF
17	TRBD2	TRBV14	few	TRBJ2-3	TGTGCCAGCAGCCAAGATTTCTGGACTAGCGATACAGATACGCAGTATTTT	CASSQDFWTSDTDTQYF
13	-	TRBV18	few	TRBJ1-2	TGTGCCAGCTCGCTCAAGGACATCTATGGCTACACCTTC	CASSLKDIYGYTF
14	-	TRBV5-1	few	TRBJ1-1	TGCGCCAGCAGCTTCGCGGGGCAGGGCACTGAAGCTTTCTTT	CASSFAGQGTEAFF
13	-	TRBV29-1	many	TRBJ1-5	TGCAGCGTGGGCCCAGGGGATGGGGGCCCCCAGCATTTT	CSVGPGDGGPQHF
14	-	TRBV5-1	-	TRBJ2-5	TGCGCCAGCAGCTTGGAACACCTACAAGAGACCCAGTACTTC	CASSLEHLQETQYF
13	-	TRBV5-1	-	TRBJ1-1	TGCGCCAGCAGCTTGGAGTGGGACACTGAAGCTTTCTTT	CASSLEWDTEAFF